This T cell receptor beta chain appears in the sequencing data of a study of shared clonotypes between healthy human individuals (dated by TCRdb to the early 2020s). Background for the entire study: Three men and a couple of women, aged 18 to 49 years, made up the cohort. Leukapheresis yielded between about 0.94 and 8.9 billion PBMCs per donor. Libraries were prepared and TCR repertoires were sequenced by different laboratories using diverse techniques, in order to increase sequencing depth and limit assay-specific biases. To estimate repertoire size and how much clonotypes are shared between individuals, the study performed deep sequencing of blood TCR repertoires from a few healthy adults.

A word on this clone: The antigen this receptor binds is unknown. No base qualities exist here, and no much larger clone lies one base off it.

Summary of the overall study and its limitations: The small number of donors limited the genetic and exposure-history diversity represented. Based on pairwise subsampling, the degree of clonotype sharing among donors was expected to be affected by sequencing depth. Sampling was restricted to blood, and TCR repertoires in tissue are likely to differ from TCR repertoires in blood.

Donors were healthy HIV-negative adults with no recently reported acute infections or vaccinations. Only Caucasian adults living in Nashville, Tennessee, USA were represented among the donors. In the unsorted samples, around 81 million PBMCs were counted, and genomic DNA was extracted using the QIAamp DNA Blood Mini kit. Blood was collected by leukapheresis, and PBMCs were isolated by Ficoll-Histopaque density gradient centrifugation and then cryopreserved in liquid nitrogen vapor phase. TCR CDR3 regions were amplified from genomic DNA by multiplex PCR using the deep immunoSEQ assay. For each cell subset, the extracted genomic DNA was distributed evenly across all wells of several immunoSEQ 96-well plates, and each plate served as one replicate. For unsorted PBMC, 250 to 350 ng of genomic DNA, equivalent to around 30,000 T cell genomes, went into each replicate PCR. Unsorted PBMC genomic DNA was sequenced across ten immunoSEQ deep assay plates. The purified libraries were quantified using a Qubit 3.0 fluorometer, sized with a Bioanalyzer 2100, and then quantified again using the KAPA Library Quantification kit. Each immunoSEQ 96-well plate was sequenced on its own single-read 150-cycle Illumina NextSeq 550 flow cell. Processing in the source paper ran as follows. The immunoSEQ output contained only junctional sequences without quality scores, so filtering could not match that applied to full-length reads. Sequences were annotated with PyIR, a Python wrapper for IgBLAST v1.9, and V/J genes and CDR3 were assigned using IMGT germline references. Any read was removed if the V/J assignment was weak (E-value above 1e-6), the CDR3 was missing, or the read contained stop codons, out-of-frame junctions, or ambiguous translated residues. V3J clonotypes were defined by identical inferred V gene, J gene, and CDR3 amino acid sequence. Percentage overlap between repertoires was calculated by dividing the number of shared unique clonotypes by the size of the smaller repertoire. Repertoire richness was assessed with RTK rarefaction, the Chao1 estimator, and Recon v2.1 estimates of unobserved clonotypes. The table was pulled from immuneACCESS by TCRdb, which kept in-frame rearrangements only. Such tables lose some clones; where checked, under half of the loss comes from unresolved V genes, and the rest has no known cause. The V and J calls and the clone size are those of that table, but D and trimming were determined from the DNA. This sample lists around 500,000 clones; 79% were detected once. The biggest ten clones account for about 12% of the sample.

Source material: PBMCs. This sequence was found in a middle-aged woman in good health. Some clones in this sample may be carry-over from other donors' samples.

CDR3 loop: CASSLPGLADTQYF. In nucleotide form, the sequence is TGTGCCAGCAGCTTGCCGGGACTAGCGGATACGCAGTATTTT. The rearranged segments are TRBV5-6 and TRBJ2-3; TRBD2 aligns with 10 central bases. V is cut back by 1 base and J by 6 bases, with 2 bases in the junction unmatched. The CDR3 has 14 amino acids, counting the end cysteine and phenylalanine. Solely the CDR3 DNA is kept, with 42 bases framed from the first base. Sequences SGHDT (CDR1) and YYEEEE (CDR2) are obtained from the germline V gene. Extended through the reference TRBV5-6 and TRBJ2-3 proteins, this CDR3 yields the full variable domain: DAGVTQSPTHLIKTRGQQVTLRCSPKSGHDTVSWYQQALGQGPQFIFQYYEEEERQRGNFPDRFSGHQFPNYSSELNVNALLLGDSALYLCASSLPGLADTQYFGPGTRLTVL.